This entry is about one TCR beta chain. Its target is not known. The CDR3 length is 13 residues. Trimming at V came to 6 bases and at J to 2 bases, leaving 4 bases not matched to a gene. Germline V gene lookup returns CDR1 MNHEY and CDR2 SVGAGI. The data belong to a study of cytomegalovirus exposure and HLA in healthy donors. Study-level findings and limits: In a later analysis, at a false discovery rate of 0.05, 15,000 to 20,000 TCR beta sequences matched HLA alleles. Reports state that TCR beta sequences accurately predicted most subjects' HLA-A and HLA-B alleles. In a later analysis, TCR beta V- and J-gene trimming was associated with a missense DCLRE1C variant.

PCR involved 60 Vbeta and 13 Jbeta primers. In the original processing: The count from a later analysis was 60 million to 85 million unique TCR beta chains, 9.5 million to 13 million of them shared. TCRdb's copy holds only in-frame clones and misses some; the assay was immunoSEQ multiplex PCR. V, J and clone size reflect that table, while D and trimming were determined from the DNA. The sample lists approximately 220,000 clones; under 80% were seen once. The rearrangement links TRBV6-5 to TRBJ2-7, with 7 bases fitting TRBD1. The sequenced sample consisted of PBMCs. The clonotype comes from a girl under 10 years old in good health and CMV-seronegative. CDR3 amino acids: CASRQGSAYEQYF. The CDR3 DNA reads TGTGCCAGCAGACAGGGGTCAGCCTACGAGCAGTACTTC.